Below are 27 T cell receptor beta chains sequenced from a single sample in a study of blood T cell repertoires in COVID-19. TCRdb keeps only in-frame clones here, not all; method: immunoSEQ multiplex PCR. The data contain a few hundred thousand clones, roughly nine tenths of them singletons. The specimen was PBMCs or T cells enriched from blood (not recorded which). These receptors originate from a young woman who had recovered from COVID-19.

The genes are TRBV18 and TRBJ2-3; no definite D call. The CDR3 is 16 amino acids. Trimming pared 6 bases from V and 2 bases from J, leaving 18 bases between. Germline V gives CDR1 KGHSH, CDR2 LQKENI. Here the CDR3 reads CASSRAVSSYTDTQYF. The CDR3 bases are TGTGCCAGCTCCCGCGCGGTTAGCAGCTACACAGATACGCAGTATTTT.

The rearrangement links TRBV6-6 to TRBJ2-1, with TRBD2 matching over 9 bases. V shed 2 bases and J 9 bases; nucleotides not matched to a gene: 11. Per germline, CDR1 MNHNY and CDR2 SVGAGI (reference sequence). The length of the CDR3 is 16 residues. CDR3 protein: CASSYPGSLAGFEQFF. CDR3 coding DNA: TGTGCCAGCAGTTACCCGGGGTCGCTAGCGGGATTTGAGCAGTTCTTC.

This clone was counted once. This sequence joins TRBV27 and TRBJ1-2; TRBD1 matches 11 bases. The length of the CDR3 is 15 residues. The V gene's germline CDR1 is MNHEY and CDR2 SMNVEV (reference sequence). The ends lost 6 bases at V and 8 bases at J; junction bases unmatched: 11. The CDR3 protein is CASREERTGGVGYTF. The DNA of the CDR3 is TGTGCCAGCAGGGAAGAACGGACAGGGGGCGTCGGCTACACCTTC.

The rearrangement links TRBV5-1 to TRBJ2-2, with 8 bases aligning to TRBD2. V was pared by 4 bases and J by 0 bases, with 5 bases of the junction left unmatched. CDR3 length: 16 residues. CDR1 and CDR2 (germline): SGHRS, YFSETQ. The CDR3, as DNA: TGCGCCAGCAGCACGAGGGGACTAGCGAACACCGGGGAGCTGTTTTTT. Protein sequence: CASSTRGLANTGELFF. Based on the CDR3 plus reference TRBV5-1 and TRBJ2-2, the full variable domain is KAGVTQTPRYLIKTRGQQVTLSCSPISGHRSVSWYQQTPGQGLQFLFEYFSETQRNKGNFPGRFSGRQFSNSRSEMNVSTLELGDSALYLCASSTRGLANTGELFFGEGSRLTVL.

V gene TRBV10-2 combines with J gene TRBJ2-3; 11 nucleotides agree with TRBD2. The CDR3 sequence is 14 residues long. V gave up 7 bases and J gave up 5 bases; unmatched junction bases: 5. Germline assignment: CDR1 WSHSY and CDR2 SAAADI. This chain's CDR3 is CASIGTSGGDTQYF. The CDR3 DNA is TGCGCCAGCATAGGGACTAGCGGTGGAGATACGCAGTATTTT.

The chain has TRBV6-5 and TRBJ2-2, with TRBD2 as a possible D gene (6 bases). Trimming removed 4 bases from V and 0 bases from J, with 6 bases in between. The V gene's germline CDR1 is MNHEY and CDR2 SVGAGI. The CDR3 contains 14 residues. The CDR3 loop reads CASSWDSNTGELFF. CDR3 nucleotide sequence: TGTGCCAGCAGTTGGGACTCGAACACCGGGGAGCTGTTTTTT.

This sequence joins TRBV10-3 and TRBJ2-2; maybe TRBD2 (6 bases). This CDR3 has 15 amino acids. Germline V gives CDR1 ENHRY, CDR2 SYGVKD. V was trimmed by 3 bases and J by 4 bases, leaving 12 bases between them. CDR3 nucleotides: TGTGCCATCAGTGACTGGGGAGGAAGCACCGGGGAGCTGTTTTTT. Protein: CAISDWGGSTGELFF.

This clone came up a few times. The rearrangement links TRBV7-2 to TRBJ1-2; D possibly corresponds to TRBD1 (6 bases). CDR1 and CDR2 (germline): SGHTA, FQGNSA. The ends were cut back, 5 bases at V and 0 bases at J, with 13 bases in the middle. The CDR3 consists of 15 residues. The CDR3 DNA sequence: TGTGCCAGCAGCCAGGAAGGGGGAGCTAACTATGGCTACACCTTC. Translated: CASSQEGGANYGYTF.

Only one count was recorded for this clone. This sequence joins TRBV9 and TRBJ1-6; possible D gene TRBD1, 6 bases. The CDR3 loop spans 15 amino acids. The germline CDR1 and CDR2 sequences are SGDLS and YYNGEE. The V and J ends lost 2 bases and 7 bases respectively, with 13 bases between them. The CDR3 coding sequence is TGTGCCAGCAGCGTTACACAGGGTCCCAATTCACCCCTCCACTTT. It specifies CASSVTQGPNSPLHF. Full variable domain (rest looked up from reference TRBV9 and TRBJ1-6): DSGVTQTPKHLITATGQRVTLRCSPRSGDLSVYWYQQSLDQGLQFLIQYYNGEERAKGNILERFSAQQFPDLHSELNLSSLELGDSALYFCASSVTQGPNSPLHFGNGTRLTVT.

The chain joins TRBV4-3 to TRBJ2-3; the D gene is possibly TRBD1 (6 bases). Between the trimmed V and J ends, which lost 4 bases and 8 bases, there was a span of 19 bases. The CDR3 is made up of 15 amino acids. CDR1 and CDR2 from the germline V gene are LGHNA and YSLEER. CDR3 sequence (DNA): TGCGCCAGCAGCCCCGGGACATCAAAGTCAACTACGCAGTATTTT. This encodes CASSPGTSKSTTQYF.

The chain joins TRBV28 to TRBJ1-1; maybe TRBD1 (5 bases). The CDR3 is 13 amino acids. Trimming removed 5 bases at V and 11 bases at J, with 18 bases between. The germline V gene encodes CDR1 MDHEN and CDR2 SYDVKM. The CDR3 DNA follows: TGTGCCAGCAGTCCCCTCCTTACAGGTTCCGCTTTCTTT. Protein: CASSPLLTGSAFF.

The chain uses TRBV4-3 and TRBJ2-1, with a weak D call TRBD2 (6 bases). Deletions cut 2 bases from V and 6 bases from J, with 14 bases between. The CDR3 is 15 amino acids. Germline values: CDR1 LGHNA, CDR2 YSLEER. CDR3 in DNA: TGCGCCAGCAGCCAACTACCCAAGGAGGGCAATGAGCAGTTCTTC. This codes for CASSQLPKEGNEQFF.

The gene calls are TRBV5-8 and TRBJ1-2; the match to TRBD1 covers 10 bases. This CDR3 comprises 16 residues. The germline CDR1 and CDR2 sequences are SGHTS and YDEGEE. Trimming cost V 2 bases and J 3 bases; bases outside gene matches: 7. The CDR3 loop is CASSFIGTGVDYGYTF. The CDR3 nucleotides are TGTGCCAGCAGCTTCATCGGGACAGGGGTGGACTATGGCTACACCTTC. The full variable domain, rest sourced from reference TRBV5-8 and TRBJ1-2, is EAGVTQSPTHLIKTRGQQATLRCSPISGHTSVYWYQQALGLGLQFLLWYDEGEERNRGNFPPRFSGRQFPNYSSELNVNALELEDSALYLCASSFIGTGVDYGYTFGSGTRLTVV.

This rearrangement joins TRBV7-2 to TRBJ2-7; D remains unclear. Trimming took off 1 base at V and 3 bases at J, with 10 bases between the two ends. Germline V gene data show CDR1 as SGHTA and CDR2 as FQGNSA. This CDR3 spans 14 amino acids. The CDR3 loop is CASSLGGRSYEQYF. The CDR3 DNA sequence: TGTGCCAGCAGCTTAGGAGGTAGAAGCTACGAGCAGTACTTC. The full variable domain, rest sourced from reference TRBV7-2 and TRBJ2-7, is GAGVSQSPSNKVTEKGKDVELRCDPISGHTALYWYRQSLGQGLEFLIYFQGNSAPDKSGLPSDRFSAERTGGSVSTLTIQRTQQEDSAVYLCASSLGGRSYEQYFGPGTRLTVT.

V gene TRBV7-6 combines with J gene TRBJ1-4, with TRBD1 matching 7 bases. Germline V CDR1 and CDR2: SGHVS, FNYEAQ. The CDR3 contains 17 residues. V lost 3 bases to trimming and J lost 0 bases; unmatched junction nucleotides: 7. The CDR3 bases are TGTGCCAGCAGCTTGAGGGACAGAGCTACAACTAATGAAAAACTGTTTTTT. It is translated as CASSLRDRATTNEKLFF.

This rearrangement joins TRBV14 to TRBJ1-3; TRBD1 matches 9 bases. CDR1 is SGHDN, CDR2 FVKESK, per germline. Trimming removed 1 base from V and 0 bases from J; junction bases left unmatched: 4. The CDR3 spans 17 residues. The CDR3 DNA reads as TGTGCCAGCAGCCAAGTACAGGGGGCGTTCTCTGGAAACACCATATATTTT. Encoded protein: CASSQVQGAFSGNTIYF. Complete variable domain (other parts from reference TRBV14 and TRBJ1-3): EAGVTQFPSHSVIEKGQTVTLRCDPISGHDNLYWYRRVMGKEIKFLLHFVKESKQDESGMPNNRFLAERTGGTYSTLKVQPAELEDSGVYFCASSQVQGAFSGNTIYFGEGSWLTVV.

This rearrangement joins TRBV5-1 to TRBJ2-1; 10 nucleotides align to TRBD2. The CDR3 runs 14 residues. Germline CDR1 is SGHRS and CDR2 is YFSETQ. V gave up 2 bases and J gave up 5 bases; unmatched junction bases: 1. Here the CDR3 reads CASSFGLADNEQFF. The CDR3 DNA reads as TGCGCCAGCAGCTTTGGACTAGCGGACAATGAGCAGTTCTTC.

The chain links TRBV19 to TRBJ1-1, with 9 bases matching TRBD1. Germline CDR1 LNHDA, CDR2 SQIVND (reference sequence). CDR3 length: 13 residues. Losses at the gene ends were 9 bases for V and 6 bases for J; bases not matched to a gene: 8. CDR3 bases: TGTGCCAGCCTCGGGACAGGGCCCCCTGAAGCTTTCTTT. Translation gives CASLGTGPPEAFF.

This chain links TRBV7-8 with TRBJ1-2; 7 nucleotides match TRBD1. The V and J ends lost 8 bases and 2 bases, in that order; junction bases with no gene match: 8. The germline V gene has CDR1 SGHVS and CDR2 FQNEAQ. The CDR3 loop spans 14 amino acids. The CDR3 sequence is CASSKTGSNYGYTF. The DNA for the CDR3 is TGTGCCAGCTCCAAGACAGGGTCGAACTATGGCTACACCTTC.

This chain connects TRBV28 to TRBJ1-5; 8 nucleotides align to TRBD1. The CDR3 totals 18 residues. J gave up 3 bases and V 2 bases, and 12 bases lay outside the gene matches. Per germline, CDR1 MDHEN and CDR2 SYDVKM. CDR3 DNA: TGTGCCAGCAGTTTACGGGTTATTGGACAGGGATTCAATCAGCCCCAGCATTTT. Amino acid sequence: CASSLRVIGQGFNQPQHF.

The CDR3 nucleotides are TGTGCCAGCAGTTACTCTGGGCAGGGGACTCAGCCCCAGCATTTT. Translated: CASSYSGQGTQPQHF. V is TRBV6-2 or TRBV6-3 and J is TRBJ1-5; tentative D call: TRBD1 (6 bases). The V and J ends lost 0 bases and 6 bases respectively, with 12 bases between them. The germline V gene encodes CDR1 MNHEY and CDR2 SVGEGT. This CDR3 has 15 residues.

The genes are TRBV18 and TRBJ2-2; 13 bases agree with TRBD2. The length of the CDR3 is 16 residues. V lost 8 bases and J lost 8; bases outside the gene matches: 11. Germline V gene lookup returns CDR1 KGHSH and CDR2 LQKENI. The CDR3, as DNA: TGTGCCAGCCCTCGGACTAGCGGGAGCTTTGCAGGGGAGCTGTTTTTT. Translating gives CASPRTSGSFAGELFF.

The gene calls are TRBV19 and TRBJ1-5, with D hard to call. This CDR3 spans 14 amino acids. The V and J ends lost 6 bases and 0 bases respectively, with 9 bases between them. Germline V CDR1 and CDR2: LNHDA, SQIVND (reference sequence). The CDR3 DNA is TGTGCCAGTAGGTATCAGTATAGCAATCAGCCCCAGCATTTT. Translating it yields CASRYQYSNQPQHF.

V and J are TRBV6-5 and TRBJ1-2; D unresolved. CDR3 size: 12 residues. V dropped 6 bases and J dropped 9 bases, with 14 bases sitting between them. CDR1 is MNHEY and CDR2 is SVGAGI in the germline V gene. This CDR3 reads CASRRRSNRYTF. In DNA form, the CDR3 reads TGTGCCAGCAGACGAAGGAGTAATCGCTACACCTTC.

The CDR3 sequence: CASRLAGVGTGELFF. Written as DNA, the CDR3 is TGTGCCAGTAGGTTAGCGGGTGTCGGCACCGGGGAGCTGTTTTTT. J is TRBJ2-2 and V is TRBV19; TRBD2 aligns across 7 bases. Looked up from germline, CDR1 is LNHDA and CDR2 is SQIVND (reference sequence). Trimming cost V 6 bases and J 4 bases; bases outside gene matches: 8. The CDR3 contains 15 residues. Together with reference TRBV19 and TRBJ2-2, the CDR3 gives the full variable domain: DGGITQSPKYLFRKEGQNVTLSCEQNLNHDAMYWYRQDPGQGLRLIYYSQIVNDFQKGDIAEGYSVSREKKESFPLTVTSAQKNPTAFYLCASRLAGVGTGELFFGEGSRLTVL.

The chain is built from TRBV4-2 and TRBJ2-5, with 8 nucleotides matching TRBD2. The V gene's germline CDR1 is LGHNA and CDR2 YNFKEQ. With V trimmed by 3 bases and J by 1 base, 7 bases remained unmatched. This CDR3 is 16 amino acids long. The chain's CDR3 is CASSQEAGVGQETQYF. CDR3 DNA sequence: TGTGCCAGCAGCCAGGAAGCGGGGGTAGGCCAAGAGACCCAGTACTTC.

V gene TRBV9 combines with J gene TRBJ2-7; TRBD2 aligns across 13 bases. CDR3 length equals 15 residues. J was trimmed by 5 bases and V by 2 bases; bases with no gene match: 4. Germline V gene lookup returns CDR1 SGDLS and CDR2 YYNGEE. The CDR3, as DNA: TGTGCCAGCAGCGTCGGACTAGCGGGAGTAAACGAGCAGTACTTC. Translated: CASSVGLAGVNEQYF.